This passage covers 30 T cell receptor beta chains from one sample sequenced in a study of breast tumors, draining lymph nodes, adjacent tissues. The lymph nodes were axillary draining lymph nodes from breast cancer patients. TCRdb reprocessed the multiplex PCR reads via MiXCR and lists one record per CDR3 protein. This table holds 180,000 or so distinct CDR3 sequences, 30% to 40% found once. The specimen was axillary lymph node tissue. Receptors were obtained from a female donor with breast cancer. Some clones in this sample may be carry-over from other donors' samples.

The table lists this clonotype with many counts. The J gene is TRBJ2-3, the V gene TRBV20-1; D may match TRBD1 or TRBD2 (5 bases each). Trimming cost V 0 bases and J 4 bases, with 8 bases left between them. Germline V gives CDR1 DFQATT, CDR2 SNEGSKA (reference sequence). The CDR3 is 13 amino acids. The CDR3 DNA follows: TGCAGTGCTAGAGAGGGGGAAGCAGATACGCAGTATTTT. Encoded protein: CSAREGEADTQYF.

At least ten counts were recorded for this clonotype. The chain recombines TRBV24-1 with TRBJ2-1; 8 bases match TRBD1. This CDR3 has 17 residues. With 3 bases clipped from V and 7 bases from J, the junction kept 13 bases outside the gene matches. Germline lookup yields CDR1 KGHDR and CDR2 SFDVKD. CDR3 sequence: CATSDRGARQGSNEQFF. CDR3 coding DNA: TGTGCCACCAGTGATCGAGGTGCGAGACAGGGGTCAAATGAGCAGTTCTTC.

In the case of this clonotype: A single base separates this from a much larger clone, so it may be a read error. This rearrangement joins TRBV3-1 to TRBJ2-7, with D possibly being TRBD2 (6 bases). V was trimmed by 8 bases and J by 5 bases, leaving 13 bases between them. The germline CDR1 and CDR2 sequences are LGHDT and YNNKEL (reference sequence). The CDR3 sequence is 12 residues long. CDR3 in DNA: TGTGCCAGCGGAGGGACTGACAACGAGCAGTACTTC. Translation: CASGGTDNEQYF.

In this sample, this clonotype turned up many times. V usage is TRBV14 and J usage is TRBJ2-1, with 7 nucleotides matching TRBD2. Germline trimming cut 4 bases from V and 12 bases from J; bases unmatched to any gene: 9. CDR3 length equals 13 residues. Germline V gives CDR1 SGHDN, CDR2 FVKESK. This chain's CDR3 is CASSPGLVQGQFF. The CDR3 coding sequence is TGTGCCAGCAGCCCAGGACTAGTGCAGGGGCAGTTCTTC.

This clonotype was counted at least ten times. The chain employs TRBV7-2 and TRBJ2-5, with unresolved D. The CDR3 length is 14 residues. V gave up 0 bases and J gave up 5 bases, with 10 bases separating them. Germline lookup yields CDR1 SGHTA and CDR2 FQGNSA. As DNA, the CDR3 is TGTGCCAGCAGCTTAGCAGGGCCCGGGGAGACCCAGTACTTC. Protein: CASSLAGPGETQYF.

This clonotype was seen ten or more times. The chain joins TRBV11-2 to TRBJ2-5; 9 nucleotides match TRBD2. This CDR3 has 18 residues. V lost 4 bases and J lost 2; bases outside the gene matches: 14. Germline V gives CDR1 SGHAT, CDR2 FQNNGV. The CDR3 nucleotides read TGTGCCAGCAGCTACTTCGAAGGGACTAGCTATGGGCAAGAGACCCAGTACTTC. It codes for CASSYFEGTSYGQETQYF.

J is TRBJ1-5 and V is TRBV12-3 or TRBV12-4; tentative D call: TRBD1 (5 bases). This CDR3 contains 15 residues. V was cut by 1 base and J by 7 bases, with 14 bases left in between. CDR3 sequence: CASSLVQGGEQPQHF. In nucleotides, the CDR3 is TGTGCCAGCAGTTTAGTGCAGGGTGGCGAGCAGCCCCAGCATTTT.

At least ten counts were recorded for this clonotype. This sequence joins TRBV29-1 and TRBJ2-2; D is unresolved. This CDR3 is 13 amino acids long. Germline-derived CDR1 and CDR2 are SQVTM and ANQGSEA. V was cut by 7 bases and J by 4 bases, with 13 bases left in between. The CDR3 loop reads CSGYVSPTGELFF. The CDR3 DNA reads TGCAGCGGATATGTATCTCCCACCGGGGAGCTGTTTTTT.

In its sample, this clonotype was seen many times. This chain links TRBV6-5 with TRBJ2-2, with TRBD2 matching over 11 bases. The ends lost 6 bases at V and 7 bases at J; junction bases unmatched: 7. The length of the CDR3 is 15 residues. The V gene's germline CDR1 is MNHEY and CDR2 SVGAGI. The CDR3 is CASRSYSGRGGELFF. The CDR3 DNA is TGTGCCAGCAGATCCTATAGCGGGAGGGGCGGGGAGCTGTTTTTT.

At least ten counts were recorded for this clonotype. The chain joins TRBV7-9 to TRBJ1-2; a possible D gene is TRBD1 (5 bases). In germline, CDR1 is SEHNR, CDR2 FQNEAQ (reference sequence). V was trimmed by 5 bases and J by 4 bases, leaving 14 bases between them. This CDR3 has 14 residues. The DNA for the CDR3 is TGTGCCAGCAGCGCTGGGACGGGCCTCTATGGCTACACCTTC. Protein sequence: CASSAGTGLYGYTF.

This clonotype was counted ten times or more. A read error may account for a junction end that differs from germline. This chain connects TRBV5-4 to TRBJ2-1; TRBD1 agrees at 7 bases. Germline V gene lookup returns CDR1 SGHNT and CDR2 YYREEE (reference sequence). The CDR3 spans 15 residues. The CDR3 DNA sequence: TGTGCCCGCAGCCCGAGAGGGACAGCTTACAATGAGCAGTTCTTC. Translated, it gives CARSPRGTAYNEQFF.

This sequence joins TRBV2 and TRBJ2-3; TRBD2 agrees at 8 bases. Germline V gives CDR1 SNHLY, CDR2 FYNNEI. This CDR3 is 12 amino acids long. The DNA of the CDR3 is TGTGACCGGGGGGGGCCTGGAGATACGCAGTATTTT. It yields the protein CDRGGPGDTQYF.

The sample holds many counts of this clonotype. The V call is TRBV7-2, the J call TRBJ1-1; 7 nucleotides agree with TRBD1. The J segment lost 4 bases and the V segment lost 3 bases, leaving 5 bases of the junction unmatched. Per germline, CDR1 SGHTA and CDR2 FQGNSA. CDR3 length equals 14 residues. CDR3 DNA sequence: TGTGCCAGCAGCTTGGCAGGGGGGTCCACTGAAGCTTTCTTT. This encodes CASSLAGGSTEAFF.

Many counts were recorded for this clonotype. The CDR3 spells CASRPARGTDTQYF. The CDR3 region has the DNA TGTGCCAGCAGGCCTGCGCGGGGAACAGATACGCAGTATTTT. This chain joins TRBV7-2 and TRBJ2-3; D possibly corresponds to TRBD2 (6 bases). The CDR3 covers 14 residues. Trimming removed 6 bases from V and 3 bases from J, with 13 bases in between. Germline V gene lookup returns CDR1 SGHTA and CDR2 FQGNSA.

This clonotype occurred a few times. The V gene is TRBV6-1, the J gene TRBJ1-6, with D possibly being TRBD1 (5 bases). Trimming left V 5 bases short and J 2 bases short, with 22 bases between. The germline CDR1 and CDR2 sequences are MNHNS and SASEGT. The CDR3 is 19 amino acids. The chain's CDR3 is CASSREGISGTTYNSPLHF. In DNA, the CDR3 is TGTGCCAGCAGTCGTGAGGGGATTTCAGGGACGACCTATAATTCACCCCTCCACTTT.

As to this clonotype: A much more abundant neighbour one base away suggests this may be a read error. This chain uses TRBV15 with TRBJ2-4, with D tentatively TRBD2 (6 bases). CDR1 is LNHNV and CDR2 is YYDKDF in the germline V gene (reference sequence). V gave up 2 bases and J gave up 2 bases, with 34 bases separating them. The CDR3 sequence is 23 residues long. The CDR3 protein is CATSRHPSPLSAGVGLTKNIQYF. In DNA, the CDR3 is TGTGCCACCAGCAGACACCCATCACCCCTGAGCGCCGGCGTTGGACTAACCAAAAACATTCAGTACTTC.

In its sample, this clonotype was seen many times. J is TRBJ2-7 and V is TRBV20-1; unclear D gene. Germline V gene sequence: CDR1 DFQATT, CDR2 SNEGSKA (reference sequence). V lost 1 base and J 3 bases, leaving 13 bases between the germline ends. The CDR3 loop spans 14 amino acids. This chain's CDR3 is CSARASGLFYEQYF. The CDR3 region has the DNA TGCAGTGCTAGAGCCTCCGGGCTCTTCTACGAGCAGTACTTC.

This clonotype has a count of ten or more. V is TRBV29-1 and J is TRBJ1-2; the D is unclear. The germline V gene has CDR1 SQVTM and CDR2 ANQGSEA. The CDR3 covers 11 residues. Between the trimmed V and J ends, which lost 4 bases and 7 bases, there was a span of 10 bases. Here the CDR3 reads CSVGGGSGYTF. The CDR3 nucleotides read TGCAGCGTTGGGGGTGGGTCTGGCTACACCTTC.

This clonotype was counted a few times. This clone may be a read error of a much larger clone one base away. The CDR3 DNA is TGTGCCAGCAGCTCGGACAACACGACCACCGGGGAGCTGTTTTTT. Translating gives CASSSDNTTTGELFF. This sequence joins TRBV11-2 and TRBJ2-2; D might be TRBD1 (5 bases). Germline V gives CDR1 SGHAT, CDR2 FQNNGV. This CDR3 has 15 amino acids. V was clipped by 4 bases and J by 4 bases, with 13 bases between them.

This rearrangement joins TRBV7-2 to TRBJ2-3; TRBD2 matches at 10 bases. With V trimmed by 5 bases and J by 2 bases, 4 bases remained unmatched. CDR1 and CDR2 (germline): SGHTA, FQGNSA. This CDR3 region has 15 residues. CDR3 bases: TGTGCCAGCAGCCGGACTAGCGGAGTCACAGATACGCAGTATTTT. This sequence encodes CASSRTSGVTDTQYF.

This clonotype was counted ten times or more. The chain carries TRBV19 and TRBJ2-1; 11 bases align to TRBD2. Looked up from germline, CDR1 is LNHDA and CDR2 is SQIVND (reference sequence). The CDR3 consists of 18 residues. The trim removed 1 base at V and 5 bases at J, leaving 10 bases unmatched. CDR3 sequence reads: CASSIGLAGGKDDNEQFF. In DNA form, the CDR3 reads TGTGCCAGTAGTATAGGGCTAGCGGGAGGAAAGGACGACAATGAGCAGTTCTTC.

This clonotype showed up many times. CDR3 coding DNA: TGTGCCAGCAGCGTAGTGGCTAGCGGGGGCCTTGATGAGCAGTTCTTC. This sequence encodes CASSVVASGGLDEQFF. V and J are TRBV9 and TRBJ2-1; TRBD2 agrees at 10 bases. J was trimmed by 8 bases and V by 0 bases; bases with no gene match: 8. This CDR3 spans 16 amino acids. The V gene's germline CDR1 is SGDLS and CDR2 YYNGEE.

The chain carries TRBV6-2 or TRBV6-3 and TRBJ1-2; 8 nucleotides align to TRBD1. The germline V gene has CDR1 MNHEY and CDR2 SVGEGT. The CDR3 extends over 14 amino acids. With V trimmed by 7 bases and J by 9 bases, 13 bases remained unmatched. The CDR3 is CASKTGARTQSYTF. The CDR3 bases are TGTGCCAGCAAGACAGGGGCACGGACGCAGAGCTACACCTTC.

Points on this clonotype: A read error is possible here, since a much larger clone lies one base away. The CDR3 DNA reads as TGTGCCGGCAGTTACTCGAGGGGCGGTAGCACAGATACGCAGTATTTT. It is translated as CAGSYSRGGSTDTQYF. V gene TRBV6-2 or TRBV6-3 combines with J gene TRBJ2-3, with D perhaps TRBD1 or TRBD2 (5 bases each). The CDR3 runs to 16 residues. Germline assignment: CDR1 MNHEY and CDR2 SVGEGT.

This clonotype was counted a few times. V usage is TRBV6-5 and J usage is TRBJ2-7, with D possibly called TRBD1 or TRBD2 (6 bases each). The CDR3 covers 16 residues. CDR1 MNHEY and CDR2 SVGAGI come from the germline V gene. Trimming shortened V by 5 bases and J by 0 bases, and 17 bases separated the two germline ends. The CDR3 sequence: CASSHFLGGSSYEQYF. CDR3 in DNA: TGTGCCAGCAGTCACTTTTTAGGGGGGAGCTCCTACGAGCAGTACTTC.

This clonotype was seen many times. The V call is TRBV6-2 or TRBV6-3, the J call TRBJ1-2; D remains unclear. Germline lookup yields CDR1 MNHEY and CDR2 SVGEGT. CDR3 length: 13 amino acids. The V end was cut by 5 bases, the J end by 1 base, with 8 bases between. The CDR3 protein is CASSATGNYGYTF. The CDR3 DNA reads as TGTGCCAGCAGTGCGACGGGTAACTATGGCTACACCTTC.

This clonotype was seen only a few times. V gene TRBV7-9 combines with J gene TRBJ2-1; D perhaps matches TRBD1 (6 bases). V was shortened by 5 bases and J by 0 bases, with 8 bases between the two germline ends. Germline lookup yields CDR1 SEHNR and CDR2 FQNEAQ (reference sequence). The CDR3 runs to 14 residues. CDR3 coding DNA: TGTGCCAGCAGCCGGGACACCTCCTACAATGAGCAGTTCTTC. Encoded protein: CASSRDTSYNEQFF.

This clonotype was recorded at least ten times. The V call is TRBV19, the J call TRBJ1-2; perhaps TRBD1 as D (6 bases). Trimming cost V 5 bases and J 10 bases, with 20 bases left between them. Germline lookup yields CDR1 LNHDA and CDR2 SQIVND (reference sequence). The CDR3 is 14 amino acids. The DNA for the CDR3 is TGTGCCAGTAGTCCGGGGGGGCTCCTTGCCGACTACACCTTC. This translates into CASSPGGLLADYTF.

This clonotype appeared many times. CDR3 residues: CSAIIAAARLAEQFF. Written as DNA, the CDR3 is TGCAGTGCTATAATAGCGGCGGCTAGGTTGGCTGAGCAGTTCTTC. The V gene is TRBV20-1, the J gene TRBJ2-1, with D possibly being TRBD2 (6 bases). CDR3 size: 15 residues. Germline CDR1 and CDR2: DFQATT and SNEGSKA (reference sequence). The germline V and J ends were trimmed by 4 bases and 9 bases, with 22 bases remaining between them.

This clonotype was seen ten or more times. This chain connects TRBV9 to TRBJ2-7, with 11 bases matching TRBD1. The V gene's germline CDR1 is SGDLS and CDR2 YYNGEE. V shed 0 bases and J 0 bases; nucleotides not matched to a gene: 2. The CDR3 runs to 16 residues. CDR3 DNA: TGTGCCAGCAGCGTAGAGGGGACAGGGGGCTCCTACGAGCAGTACTTC. It encodes CASSVEGTGGSYEQYF.